The entry below describes one T cell receptor (beta chain). Its antigen is still unknown. This CDR3 comprises 13 residues. The germline gives CDR1 LGHDT, CDR2 YNNKEL (reference sequence). The J segment lost 10 bases and the V segment lost 5 bases, leaving 7 bases of the junction unmatched. This sample is part of a study of T cell responses to AZD1222 COVID-19 vaccine. Profiled with immunoSEQ multiplex PCR; TCRdb holds only in-frame clones, not every one. Found here are roughly 100,000 clones, about 90% of them singletons; the top ten hold 10% to 13%. Study results and limitations: Among the donors, most were white British and more were female, and clonal diversity was possibly underestimated. Spike-specific TCR breadth rose after two AZD1222 doses, and depth rose as well.

The chain couples TRBV3-1 (or the pseudogene TRBV3-2) to TRBJ2-1; 8 bases align to TRBD2. The clonotype comes from an adult who received the AZD1222 COVID-19 vaccine. The sequencing here drew on peripheral blood, taken 28 days after the second AZD1222 dose. DNA for the CDR3: TGTGCCAGCAGCTCCGGACTAGCCGGGGAGCAGTTCTTC. It codes for CASSSGLAGEQFF.